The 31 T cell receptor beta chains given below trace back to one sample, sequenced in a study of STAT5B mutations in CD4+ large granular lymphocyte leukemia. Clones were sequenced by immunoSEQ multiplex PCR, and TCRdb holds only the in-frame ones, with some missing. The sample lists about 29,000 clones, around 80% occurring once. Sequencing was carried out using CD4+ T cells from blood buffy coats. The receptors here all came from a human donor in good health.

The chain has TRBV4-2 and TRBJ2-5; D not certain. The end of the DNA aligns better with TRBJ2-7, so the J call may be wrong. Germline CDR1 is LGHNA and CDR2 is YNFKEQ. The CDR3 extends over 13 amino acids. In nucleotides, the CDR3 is TGTGCCAGCAGCATCCCGACCACGTACGAGCAGTACTTC. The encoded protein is CASSIPTTYEQYF.

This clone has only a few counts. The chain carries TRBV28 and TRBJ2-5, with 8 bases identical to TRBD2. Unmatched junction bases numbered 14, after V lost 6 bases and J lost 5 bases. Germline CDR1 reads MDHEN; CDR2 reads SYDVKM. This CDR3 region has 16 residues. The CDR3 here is CASSPIRGGRKETQYF. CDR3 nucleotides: TGTGCCAGCAGCCCGATCCGGGGGGGCCGGAAGGAGACCCAGTACTTC.

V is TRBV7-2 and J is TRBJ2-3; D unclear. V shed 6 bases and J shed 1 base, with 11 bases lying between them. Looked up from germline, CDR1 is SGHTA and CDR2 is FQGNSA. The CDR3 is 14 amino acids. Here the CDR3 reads CASRHAIGTDTQYF. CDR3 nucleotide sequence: TGTGCCAGCAGACACGCAATAGGCACAGATACGCAGTATTTT.

The chain's CDR3 is CASSPMQGANTGELFF. CDR3 coding DNA: TGCGCCAGCAGCCCCATGCAGGGCGCGAACACCGGGGAGCTGTTTTTT. This chain connects TRBV5-1 to TRBJ2-2; TRBD1 might be the D (5 bases). V lost 4 bases and J 0 bases, leaving 13 bases between the germline ends. The germline V gene encodes CDR1 SGHRS and CDR2 YFSETQ. The CDR3 loop spans 16 amino acids.

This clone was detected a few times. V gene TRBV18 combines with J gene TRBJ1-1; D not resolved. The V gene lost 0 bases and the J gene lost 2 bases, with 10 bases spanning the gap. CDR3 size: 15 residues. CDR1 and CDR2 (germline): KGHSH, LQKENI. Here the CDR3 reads CASSPPGPANTEAFF. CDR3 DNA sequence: TGTGCCAGCTCACCACCCGGACCTGCAAACACTGAAGCTTTCTTT.

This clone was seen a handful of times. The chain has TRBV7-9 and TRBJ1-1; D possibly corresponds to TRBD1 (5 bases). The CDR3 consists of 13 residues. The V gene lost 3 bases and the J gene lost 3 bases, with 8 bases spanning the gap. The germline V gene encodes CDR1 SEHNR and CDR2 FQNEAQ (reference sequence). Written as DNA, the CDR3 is TGTGCCAGCAGCTTCGGGACGGACACTGAAGCTTTCTTT. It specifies CASSFGTDTEAFF.

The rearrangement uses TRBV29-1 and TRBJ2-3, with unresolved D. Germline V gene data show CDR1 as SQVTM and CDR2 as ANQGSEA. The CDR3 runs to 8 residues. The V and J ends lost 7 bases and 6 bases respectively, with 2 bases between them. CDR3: CSDDTQYF. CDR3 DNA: TGCAGCGATGATACGCAGTATTTT.

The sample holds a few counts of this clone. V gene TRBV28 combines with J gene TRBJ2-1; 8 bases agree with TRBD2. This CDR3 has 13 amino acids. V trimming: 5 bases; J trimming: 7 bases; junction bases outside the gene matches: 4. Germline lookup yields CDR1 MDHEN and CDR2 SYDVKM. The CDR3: CASSTGGPNEQFF. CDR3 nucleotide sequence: TGTGCCAGCAGTACGGGGGGGCCTAATGAGCAGTTCTTC.

CDR3 residues: CASSECEQYV. Written as DNA, the CDR3 is TGTGCCAGCAGTGAATGCGAGCAGTACGTC. The chain recombines TRBV6-4 with TRBJ2-7; D is ambiguous. V lost 3 bases and J 6 bases, leaving 3 bases between the germline ends. The CDR3 sequence is 10 residues long. Germline V gene lookup returns CDR1 MRHNA and CDR2 SNTAGT.

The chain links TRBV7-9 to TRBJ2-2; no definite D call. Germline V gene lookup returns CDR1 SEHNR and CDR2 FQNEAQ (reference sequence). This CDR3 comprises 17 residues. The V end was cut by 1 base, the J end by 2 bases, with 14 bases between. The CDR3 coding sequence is TGTGCCAGCAGCTTAGGGGCCCACCAGCGTAACACCGGGGAGCTGTTTTTT. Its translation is CASSLGAHQRNTGELFF. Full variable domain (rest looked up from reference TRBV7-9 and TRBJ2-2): DTGVSQNPRHKITKRGQNVTFRCDPISEHNRLYWYRQTLGQGPEFLTYFQNEAQLEKSRLLSDRFSAERPKGSFSTLEIQRTEQGDSAMYLCASSLGAHQRNTGELFFGEGSRLTVL.

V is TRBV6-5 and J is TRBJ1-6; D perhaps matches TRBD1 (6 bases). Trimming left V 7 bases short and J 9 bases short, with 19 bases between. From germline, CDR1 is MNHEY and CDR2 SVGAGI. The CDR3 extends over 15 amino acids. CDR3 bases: TGTGCCAGCACCAGGGGCAGGGCCAGCCGTTCACCCCTCCACTTT. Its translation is CASTRGRASRSPLHF.

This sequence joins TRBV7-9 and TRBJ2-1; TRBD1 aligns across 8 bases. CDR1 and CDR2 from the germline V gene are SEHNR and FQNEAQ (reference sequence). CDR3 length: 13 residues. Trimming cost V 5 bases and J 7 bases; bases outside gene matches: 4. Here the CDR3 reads CASSDRGGNEQFF. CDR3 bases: TGTGCCAGCAGCGACAGGGGTGGGAATGAGCAGTTCTTC.

The CDR3 nucleotides read TGTGCCAGCAGCGTAGGCGGGGAAACTAATGAAAAACTGTTTTTT. This encodes CASSVGGETNEKLFF. J is TRBJ1-4 and V is TRBV9; D unresolved. Germline V gene sequence: CDR1 SGDLS, CDR2 YYNGEE. Trimming shortened V by 0 bases and J by 1 base, and 7 bases separated the two germline ends. The CDR3 is 15 amino acids.

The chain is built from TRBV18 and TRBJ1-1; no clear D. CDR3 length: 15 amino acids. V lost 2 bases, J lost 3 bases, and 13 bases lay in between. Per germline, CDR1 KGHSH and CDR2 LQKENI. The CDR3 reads CASSPVRTGDTEAFF. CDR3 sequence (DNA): TGTGCCAGCTCACCAGTCCGAACCGGGGACACTGAAGCTTTCTTT.

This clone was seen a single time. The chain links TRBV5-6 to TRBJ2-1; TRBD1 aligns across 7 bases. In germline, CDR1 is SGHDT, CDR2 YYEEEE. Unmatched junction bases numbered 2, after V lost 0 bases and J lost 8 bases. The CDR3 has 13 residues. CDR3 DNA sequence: TGTGCCAGCAGCTTGGACAGGGGCCATGAGCAGTTCTTC. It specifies CASSLDRGHEQFF. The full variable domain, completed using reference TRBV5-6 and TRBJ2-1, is DAGVTQSPTHLIKTRGQQVTLRCSPKSGHDTVSWYQQALGQGPQFIFQYYEEEERQRGNFPDRFSGHQFPNYSSELNVNALLLGDSALYLCASSLDRGHEQFFGPGTRLTVL.

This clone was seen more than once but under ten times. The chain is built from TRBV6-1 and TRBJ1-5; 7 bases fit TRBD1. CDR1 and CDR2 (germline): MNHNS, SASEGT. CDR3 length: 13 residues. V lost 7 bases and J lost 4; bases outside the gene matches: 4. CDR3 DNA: TGTGCCAGCAACGGGGGACAGAATCAGCCCCAGCATTTT. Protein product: CASNGGQNQPQHF.

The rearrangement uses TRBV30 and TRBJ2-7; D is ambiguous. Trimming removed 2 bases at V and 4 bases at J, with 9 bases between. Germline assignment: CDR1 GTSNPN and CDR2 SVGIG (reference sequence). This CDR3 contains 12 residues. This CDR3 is CAWSPNPYEQYF. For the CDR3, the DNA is TGTGCCTGGAGTCCTAACCCTTACGAGCAGTACTTC.

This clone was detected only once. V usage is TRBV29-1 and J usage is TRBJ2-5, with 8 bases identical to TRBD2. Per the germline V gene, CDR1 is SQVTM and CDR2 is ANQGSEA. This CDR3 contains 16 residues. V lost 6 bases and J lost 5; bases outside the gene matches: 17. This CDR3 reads CSVDITRGGGRETQYF. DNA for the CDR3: TGCAGCGTCGATATTACACGGGGGGGCGGTCGGGAGACCCAGTACTTC.

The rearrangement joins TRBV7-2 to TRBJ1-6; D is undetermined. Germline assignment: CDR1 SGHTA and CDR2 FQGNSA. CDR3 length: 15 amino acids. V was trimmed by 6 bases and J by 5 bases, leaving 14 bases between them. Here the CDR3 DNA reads TGTGCCAGCAGACGCCCCTTCGTTAATAATTCACCCCTCCACTTT. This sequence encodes CASRRPFVNNSPLHF.

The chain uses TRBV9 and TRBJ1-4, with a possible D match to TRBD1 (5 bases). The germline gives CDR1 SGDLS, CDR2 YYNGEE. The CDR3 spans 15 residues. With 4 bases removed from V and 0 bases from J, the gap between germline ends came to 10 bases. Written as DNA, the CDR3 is TGTGCCAGCAGCCCCGACAGTGCAACTAATGAAAAACTGTTTTTT. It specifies CASSPDSATNEKLFF.

CDR3 sequence (DNA): TGTGCCATCAGTGAGGGGGGCGCCAACTATGGCTACACCTTC. Translated, it gives CAISEGGANYGYTF. The rearrangement uses TRBV10-3 and TRBJ1-2, with a weak D call TRBD1 (6 bases). Trimming shortened V by 2 bases and J by 2 bases, and 9 bases separated the two germline ends. CDR3 length: 14 residues. CDR1 is ENHRY, CDR2 SYGVKD, per germline.

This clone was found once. CDR3 loop: CASSHRPSGANVLTF. The CDR3 nucleotides read TGTGCCAGCAGTCACCGGCCCTCTGGGGCCAACGTCCTGACTTTC. The chain combines TRBV27 with TRBJ2-6; D ambiguous. The germline V gene encodes CDR1 MNHEY and CDR2 SMNVEV (reference sequence). Trimming removed 5 bases at V and 0 bases at J, with 8 bases between. This CDR3 contains 15 residues. Looking up the rest from reference TRBV27 and TRBJ2-6 gives the full variable domain: EAQVTQNPRYLITVTGKKLTVTCSQNMNHEYMSWYRQDPGLGLRQIYYSMNVEVTDKGDVPEGYKVSRKEKRNFPLILESPSPNQTSLYFCASSHRPSGANVLTFGAGSRLTVL.

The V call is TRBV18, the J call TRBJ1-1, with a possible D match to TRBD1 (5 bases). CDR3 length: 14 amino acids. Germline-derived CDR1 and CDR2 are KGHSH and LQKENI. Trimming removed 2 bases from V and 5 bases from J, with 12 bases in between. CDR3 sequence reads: CASSPGGTGTEAFF. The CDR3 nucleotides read TGTGCCAGCTCACCAGGAGGGACGGGAACTGAAGCTTTCTTT.

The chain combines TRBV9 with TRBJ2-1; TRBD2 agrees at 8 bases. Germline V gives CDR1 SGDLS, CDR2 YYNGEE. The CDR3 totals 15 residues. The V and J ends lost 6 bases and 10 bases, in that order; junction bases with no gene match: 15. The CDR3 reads CASTEDAGGYQEQFF. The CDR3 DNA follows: TGTGCCAGCACCGAGGACGCGGGGGGTTATCAAGAGCAGTTCTTC.

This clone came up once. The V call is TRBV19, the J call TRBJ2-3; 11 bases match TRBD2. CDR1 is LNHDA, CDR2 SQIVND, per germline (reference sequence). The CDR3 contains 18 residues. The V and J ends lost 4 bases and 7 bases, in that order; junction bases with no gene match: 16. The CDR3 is CASSKARASGTSGYTQYF. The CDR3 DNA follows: TGTGCCAGTAGTAAAGCCCGGGCCTCCGGGACTAGCGGTTATACGCAGTATTTT.

CDR3 in DNA: TGTGCCAGCAGTTTAGATAGCAATCAGCCCCAGCATTTT. Amino acid sequence: CASSLDSNQPQHF. This chain uses TRBV28 with TRBJ1-5; unclear D gene. The germline V gene encodes CDR1 MDHEN and CDR2 SYDVKM. There are 13 residues in the CDR3. Between the trimmed V and J ends, which lost 2 bases and 0 bases, there was a span of 2 bases.

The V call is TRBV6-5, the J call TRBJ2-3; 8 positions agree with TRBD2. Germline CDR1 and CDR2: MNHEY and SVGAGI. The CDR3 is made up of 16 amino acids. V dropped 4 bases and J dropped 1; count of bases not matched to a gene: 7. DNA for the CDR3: TGTGCCAGCAGTTCCACACCGGGACTAGGCACAGATACGCAGTATTTT. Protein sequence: CASSSTPGLGTDTQYF.

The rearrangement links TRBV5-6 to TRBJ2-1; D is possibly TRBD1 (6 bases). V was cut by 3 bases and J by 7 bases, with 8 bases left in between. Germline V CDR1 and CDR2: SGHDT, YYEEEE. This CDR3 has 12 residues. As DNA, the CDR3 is TGTGCCAGCAGCTCACAGGGTAATGAGCAGTTCTTC. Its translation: CASSSQGNEQFF.

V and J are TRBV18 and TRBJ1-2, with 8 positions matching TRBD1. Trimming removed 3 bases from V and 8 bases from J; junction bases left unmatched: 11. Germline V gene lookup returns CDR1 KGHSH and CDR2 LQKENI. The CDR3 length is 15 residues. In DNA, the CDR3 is TGTGCCAGCTCACCGGGACAGGTCCTCAGCTTAGGCTACACCTTC. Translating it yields CASSPGQVLSLGYTF.

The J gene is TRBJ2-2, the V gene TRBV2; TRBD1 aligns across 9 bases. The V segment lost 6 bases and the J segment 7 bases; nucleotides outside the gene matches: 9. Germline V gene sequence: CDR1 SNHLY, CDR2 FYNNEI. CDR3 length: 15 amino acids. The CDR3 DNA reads TGTGCCAGCAGGGTTGGGACAGGGAGCGGCGGGGAGCTGTTTTTT. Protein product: CASRVGTGSGGELFF. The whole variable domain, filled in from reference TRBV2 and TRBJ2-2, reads EPEVTQTPSHQVTQMGQEVILRCVPISNHLYFYWYRQILGQKVEFLVSFYNNEISEKSEIFDDQFSVERPDGSNFTLKIRSTKLEDSAMYFCASRVGTGSGGELFFGEGSRLTVL.

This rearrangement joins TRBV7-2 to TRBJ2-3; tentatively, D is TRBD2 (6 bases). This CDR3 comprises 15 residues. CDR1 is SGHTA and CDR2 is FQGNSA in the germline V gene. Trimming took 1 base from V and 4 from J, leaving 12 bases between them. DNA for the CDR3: TGTGCCAGCAGCTTAGACTCGGGAGCCTCAGATACGCAGTATTTT. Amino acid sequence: CASSLDSGASDTQYF.